This TCR beta chain was profiled in a study of blood T cell repertoires in COVID-19. At the level of the study: Samples came from the United States, Italy and Spain, spanning acute and convalescent COVID-19. The analysed material was cDNA or gDNA that came from T cells, B-cell-depleted T cells, or PBMCs.

Original data processing: By means of reference gene primer amplification, nucleated cell counts were estimated. Here immunoSEQ multiplex PCR was the method, and the copy in TCRdb shows in-frame clones only, minus some. That table supplies the V and J calls and clone size; D and trimming were determined from the DNA. The sample yields tens of thousands of clones, roughly nine tenths seen once. A single count supports this clone. Germline loops: CDR1 MNHNS, CDR2 SASEGT. The CDR3 extends over 14 amino acids. The germline V and J ends were trimmed by 3 bases and 2 bases, with 7 bases remaining between them.

The sample was peripheral blood. The sequence came from a man aged 55 to 70 with acute or convalescent COVID-19. This chain joins TRBV6-1 and TRBJ1-4, with D unclear. The CDR3 DNA reads TGTGCCAGCAGTGATTCGGGTACTAATGAAAAACTGTTTTTT. This encodes CASSDSGTNEKLFF.